Reported below is one TCR beta chain. This entry is derived from a study of blood T cell repertoires in COVID-19. Background on the study: Acute-phase and convalescent COVID-19 samples originated in the United States, Italy and Spain. The cDNA or gDNA used as material had been derived from T cells, B-cell-depleted T cells, or PBMCs.

Assay: immunoSEQ multiplex PCR; the TCRdb copy retains only in-frame clones and omits some. The data show approximately 94,000 clones, around four fifths seen once. The CDR3 length is 12 residues. V gave up 2 bases and J gave up 6 bases, with 10 bases separating them. From germline, CDR1 is SQVTM and CDR2 ANQGSEA. The chain couples TRBV29-1 to TRBJ1-1, with D possibly TRBD1 on 5 matching bases. The sequence was obtained from a man aged 45 to 65 with active or convalescent COVID-19. The sequencing sample was made of peripheral blood. In DNA, the CDR3 is TGCAGCGTTGAACTAGGGGTATCTGAAGCTTTCTTT. It specifies CSVELGVSEAFF.